Shown below are 17 T cell receptor beta chains from a single sample sequenced in a study of cytomegalovirus exposure and HLA in healthy donors. This PCR relied on a set of 60 Vbeta primers and 13 Jbeta primers. Sequencing was performed with immunoSEQ multiplex PCR; in TCRdb, only in-frame clones are kept and a portion is missing. The repertoire includes about 130,000 clones, around 80% of them detected once, and 0.85% to 1.3% sits in the top ten. The sample taken for sequencing was PBMCs. These receptor sequences come from a human donor in good health.

Written as DNA, the CDR3 is TGTGCCTGGAGTGTACGAGGCACGAACACCGGGGAGCTGTTTTTT. This sequence encodes CAWSVRGTNTGELFF. The chain recombines TRBV30 with TRBJ2-2; D not certain. V dropped 0 bases and J dropped 0 bases, with 8 bases sitting between them. CDR3 size: 15 residues. Germline V CDR1 and CDR2: GTSNPN, SVGIG (reference sequence).

The chain combines TRBV29-1 with TRBJ1-1, with D possibly being TRBD1 (5 bases). Per the germline V gene, CDR1 is SQVTM and CDR2 is ANQGSEA. This CDR3 has 14 amino acids. V was clipped by 4 bases and J by 4 bases, with 16 bases between them. Written as DNA, the CDR3 is TGCAGCGTTGTGGGCAGGGAAAGGGGCACTGAAGCTTTCTTT. Translated, it gives CSVVGRERGTEAFF.

V gene TRBV27 combines with J gene TRBJ2-3; 7 nucleotides line up with TRBD2. The CDR3 is 13 residues long. Germline trimming cut 6 bases from V and 1 base from J; bases unmatched to any gene: 1. Germline V gene data show CDR1 as MNHEY and CDR2 as SMNVEV (reference sequence). The CDR3 protein is CASRGGRTDTQYF. Written as DNA, the CDR3 is TGTGCCAGCAGGGGAGGGCGCACAGATACGCAGTATTTT.

The chain has TRBV6-5 and TRBJ1-6; D gene unclear. This CDR3 comprises 13 residues. V was clipped by 5 bases and J by 10 bases, with 12 bases between them. Germline assignment: CDR1 MNHEY and CDR2 SVGAGI. The CDR3 loop reads CASSEVGESPLHF. DNA of the CDR3: TGTGCCAGCAGTGAGGTTGGTGAATCACCCCTCCACTTT.

This clone was found once. This chain uses TRBV10-2 with TRBJ2-1; tentative D call: TRBD2 (7 bases). This CDR3 comprises 15 residues. Germline CDR1 WSHSY, CDR2 SAAADI. The V gene lost 4 bases and the J gene lost 1 base, with 11 bases spanning the gap. The CDR3 nucleotides read TGCGCCAGCAGTGGGAGGGGGGGTTCCTACAATGAGCAGTTCTTC. This gives the protein CASSGRGGSYNEQFF.

The chain employs TRBV7-9 and TRBJ1-4; D gene ambiguous. The CDR3 covers 14 residues. Per germline, CDR1 SEHNR and CDR2 FQNEAQ (reference sequence). V lost 5 bases to trimming and J lost 7 bases, with 14 bases between them. The CDR3 reads CASSLSFEFEKLFF. DNA of the CDR3: TGTGCCAGCAGCCTATCCTTCGAATTTGAAAAACTGTTTTTT. The whole variable domain, remainder taken from reference TRBV7-9 and TRBJ1-4, is DTGVSQNPRHKITKRGQNVTFRCDPISEHNRLYWYRQTLGQGPEFLTYFQNEAQLEKSRLLSDRFSAERPKGSFSTLEIQRTEQGDSAMYLCASSLSFEFEKLFFGSGTQLSVL.

The chain couples TRBV5-1 to TRBJ1-1; D is possibly TRBD1 (6 bases). The V and J ends lost 3 bases and 3 bases respectively, with 12 bases between them. Per the germline V gene, CDR1 is SGHRS and CDR2 is YFSETQ. CDR3 length: 14 residues. The CDR3 bases are TGCGCCAGCAGCTGGACCCCAGGGGACACTGAAGCTTTCTTT. Translation: CASSWTPGDTEAFF.

This clone was seen more than once but under ten times. The V gene is TRBV7-6, the J gene TRBJ1-1; 8 nucleotides line up with TRBD1. J gave up 1 base and V 3 bases, and 4 bases lay outside the gene matches. Germline CDR1 SGHVS, CDR2 FNYEAQ. This CDR3 has 15 amino acids. DNA for the CDR3: TGTGCCAGCAGCTTGTACGGACAGGGGAACACTGAAGCTTTCTTT. It encodes CASSLYGQGNTEAFF.

V gene TRBV27 combines with J gene TRBJ1-1, with TRBD1 matching over 7 bases. This CDR3 is built from 15 residues. Trimming at V came to 4 bases and at J to 1 base, leaving 6 bases not matched to a gene. Germline-derived CDR1 and CDR2 are MNHEY and SMNVEV (reference sequence). The CDR3: CASSSGTARNTEAFF. DNA of the CDR3: TGTGCCAGCAGTTCCGGGACAGCTCGGAACACTGAAGCTTTCTTT.

J is TRBJ1-2 and V is TRBV27; D is unclear. The CDR3 spans 13 residues. CDR1 MNHEY and CDR2 SMNVEV come from the germline V gene (reference sequence). The ends were cut back, 4 bases at V and 4 bases at J, with 10 bases in the middle. The CDR3 sequence: CASSSPTSYGYTF. The CDR3 nucleotides read TGTGCCAGCAGTTCCCCCACTAGCTATGGCTACACCTTC.

This sequence joins TRBV5-1 and TRBJ2-3; 11 bases match TRBD2. Germline trimming cut 5 bases from V and 2 bases from J; bases unmatched to any gene: 4. This CDR3 has 15 residues. In germline, CDR1 is SGHRS, CDR2 YFSETQ. The CDR3 nucleotides read TGCGCCAGCAGGTTACTAGCGGGGGACACAGATACGCAGTATTTT. This translates into CASRLLAGDTDTQYF.

The J gene is TRBJ2-7, the V gene TRBV5-5; D is perhaps TRBD1 (6 bases). V was pared by 4 bases and J by 3 bases, with 20 bases between. The CDR3 runs to 16 residues. Germline assignment: CDR1 SGHKS and CDR2 YYEKEE (reference sequence). CDR3 bases: TGTGCCAGCAGCCCTGGACAGACCCCTCTCTTCTACGAGCAGTACTTC. Its translation: CASSPGQTPLFYEQYF.

J is TRBJ2-3 and V is TRBV11-2; 11 positions match TRBD2. This CDR3 has 18 residues. V was clipped by 4 bases and J by 2 bases; unmatched bases: 11. From germline, CDR1 is SGHAT and CDR2 FQNNGV. Written as DNA, the CDR3 is TGTGCCAGCAGCTCGGATTATAGCGGGGGGGCCCTCACAGATACGCAGTATTTT. This codes for CASSSDYSGGALTDTQYF.

The gene calls are TRBV5-6 and TRBJ1-2; 8 bases are shared with TRBD1. The germline CDR1 and CDR2 sequences are SGHDT and YYEEEE. The trim removed 4 bases at V and 1 base at J, leaving 15 bases unmatched. The CDR3 runs to 18 residues. In DNA, the CDR3 is TGTGCCAGCAGCCTCCGGATACAGGGGGAGTTGTTTAACTATGGCTACACCTTC. As protein: CASSLRIQGELFNYGYTF.

This sequence joins TRBV9 and TRBJ1-2; D is possibly TRBD1 (6 bases). V dropped 2 bases and J dropped 4 bases, with 18 bases sitting between them. Germline lookup yields CDR1 SGDLS and CDR2 YYNGEE. The CDR3 totals 16 residues. The CDR3 DNA is TGTGCCAGCAGCGTCCCACTCGCCGGACAGTCCTATGGCTACACCTTC. It specifies CASSVPLAGQSYGYTF.

The V gene is TRBV5-6, the J gene TRBJ1-1; D not resolved. The CDR3 length is 15 residues. V gave up 0 bases and J gave up 0 bases, with 9 bases separating them. CDR1 is SGHDT and CDR2 is YYEEEE in the germline V gene. The CDR3 DNA reads TGTGCCAGCAGCTTGGCTTACAGCTTGAACACTGAAGCTTTCTTT. This encodes CASSLAYSLNTEAFF.

The chain links TRBV6-5 to TRBJ1-2, with a tentative D call TRBD1 (6 bases). Germline CDR1 reads MNHEY; CDR2 reads SVGAGI. V was pared by 7 bases and J by 4 bases, with 19 bases between. This CDR3 spans 15 amino acids. The CDR3 DNA reads as TGTGCCAGCACAGGTTCGGACAGTCAACCCTATGGCTACACCTTC. It yields the protein CASTGSDSQPYGYTF.